The T cell receptor (beta chain) described here comes from a study of blood T cell repertoires in COVID-19. Germline V CDR1 and CDR2: MNHEY, SVGAGI. J gave up 15 bases and V 4 bases, and 8 bases lay outside the gene matches. The CDR3 contains 13 residues. Original processing notes: Amplification of reference gene primers provided the estimated nucleated cell counts. Using immunoSEQ multiplex PCR, the repertoire was profiled, and TCRdb retains in-frame clones only, with some absent. The D gene and trimming were derived from the DNA, and the V and J assignments and clone size from that table. In the table there are under 60,000 clones, approximately 87% of which are singletons.

The TCR was taken from a woman aged 60 to 75 with COVID-19, enrolled during active disease. Sequenced material: peripheral blood. The rearrangement links TRBV6-5 to TRBJ1-5, with 11 nucleotides matching TRBD1. CDR3 sequence reads: CASSSSGQGAWHF. For the CDR3, the DNA is TGTGCCAGCAGTTCCAGCGGACAGGGGGCCTGGCATTTT.